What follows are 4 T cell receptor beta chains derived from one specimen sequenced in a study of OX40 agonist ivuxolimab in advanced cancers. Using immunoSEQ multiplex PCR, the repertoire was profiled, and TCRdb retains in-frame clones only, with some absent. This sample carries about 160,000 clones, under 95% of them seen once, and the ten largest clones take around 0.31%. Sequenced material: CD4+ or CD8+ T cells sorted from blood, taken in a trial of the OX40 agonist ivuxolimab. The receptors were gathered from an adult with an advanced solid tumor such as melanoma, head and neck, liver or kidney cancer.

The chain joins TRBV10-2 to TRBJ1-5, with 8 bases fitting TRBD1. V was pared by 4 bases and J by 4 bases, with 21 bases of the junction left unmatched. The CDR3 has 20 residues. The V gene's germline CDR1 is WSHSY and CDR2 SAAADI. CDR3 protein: CASSGRFVWGGQETNQPQHF. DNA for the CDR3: TGCGCCAGCAGTGGGAGGTTTGTTTGGGGGGGACAGGAAACTAATCAGCCCCAGCATTTT.

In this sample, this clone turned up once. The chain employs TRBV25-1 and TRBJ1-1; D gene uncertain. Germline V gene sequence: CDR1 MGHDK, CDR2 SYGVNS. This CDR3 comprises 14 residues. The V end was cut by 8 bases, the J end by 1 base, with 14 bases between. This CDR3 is CASRVVGGNTEAFF. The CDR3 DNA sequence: TGTGCCAGCCGAGTTGTTGGTGGGAACACTGAAGCTTTCTTT.

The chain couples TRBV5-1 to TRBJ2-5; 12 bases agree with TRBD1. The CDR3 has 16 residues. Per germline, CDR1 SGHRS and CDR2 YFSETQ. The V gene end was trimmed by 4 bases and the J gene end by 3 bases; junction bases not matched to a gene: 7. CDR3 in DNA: TGCGCCAGCAGCCCTGGGACAGGGGGCGCGGAAGAGACCCAGTACTTC. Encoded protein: CASSPGTGGAEETQYF.

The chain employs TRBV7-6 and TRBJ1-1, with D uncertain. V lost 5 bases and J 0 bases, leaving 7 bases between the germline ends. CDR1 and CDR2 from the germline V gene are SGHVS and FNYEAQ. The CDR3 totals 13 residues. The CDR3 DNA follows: TGTGCCAGCAGCGGCACAGTGAACACTGAAGCTTTCTTT. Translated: CASSGTVNTEAFF.